Shown below are 21 T cell receptor beta chains from a single sample sequenced in a study of cytomegalovirus exposure and HLA in healthy donors. Primers: 60 Vbeta forward and 13 Jbeta reverse. TCRdb's table, derived via immunoSEQ multiplex PCR, lists solely in-frame clones and lacks some. The data contain about 110,000 clones, approximately 86% of them singletons. The sample consisted of PBMCs. The receptors shown here come from a man aged 35 to 55 in good health and CMV-seronegative.

J is TRBJ1-1 and V is TRBV10-3; maybe TRBD1 (5 bases). CDR1 and CDR2 from the germline V gene are ENHRY and SYGVKD. V dropped 10 bases and J dropped 1 base, with 13 bases sitting between them. The CDR3 runs to 13 residues. The CDR3 nucleotides are TGTGCCAGTGCAGGGCATCAGAACACTGAAGCTTTCTTT. Protein: CASAGHQNTEAFF.

The CDR3 region has the DNA TGTGCCAGCAGCTTGGGGCTGTACAATGAGCAGTTCTTC. It yields the protein CASSLGLYNEQFF. This chain uses TRBV7-8 with TRBJ2-1, with D possibly TRBD1 on 5 matching bases. Germline assignment: CDR1 SGHVS and CDR2 FQNEAQ. Trimming stripped 3 bases from V and 4 bases from J, with 7 bases between. CDR3 size: 13 residues. Supplemented by reference TRBV7-8 and TRBJ2-1, the full variable domain reads GAGVSQSPRYKVAKRGQDVALRCDPISGHVSLFWYQQALGQGPEFLTYFQNEAQLDKSGLPSDRFFAERPEGSVSTLKIQRTQQEDSAVYLCASSLGLYNEQFFGPGTRLTVL.

The chain uses TRBV6-5 and TRBJ1-4, with 7 bases aligning to TRBD1. V shed 6 bases and J 4 bases; nucleotides not matched to a gene: 8. Per the germline V gene, CDR1 is MNHEY and CDR2 is SVGAGI. The CDR3 has 15 amino acids. CDR3 region: CASRTWGTDNEKLFF. CDR3 sequence (DNA): TGTGCCAGCAGGACCTGGGGGACAGATAATGAAAAACTGTTTTTT.

V is TRBV6-1 and J is TRBJ1-2; D is possibly TRBD1 (5 bases). CDR1 MNHNS and CDR2 SASEGT come from the germline V gene. The CDR3 extends over 12 amino acids. The V end lost 6 bases, the J end lost 7 bases, and 12 bases lay between the germline ends. DNA for the CDR3: TGTGCCAGCAGCCGGGGGGGTTTTGGCTACACCTTC. Amino acids: CASSRGGFGYTF.

Concerning this clone: The sample has other DNA sequences that encode this CDR3 too. The gene calls are TRBV30 and TRBJ1-5; D not resolved. With 0 bases removed from V and 4 bases from J, the gap between germline ends came to 7 bases. CDR3 length equals 13 residues. CDR1 and CDR2 (germline): GTSNPN, SVGIG (reference sequence). The CDR3 bases are TGTGCCTGGAGTGTACGCGGTAATCAGCCCCAGCATTTT. Translation: CAWSVRGNQPQHF.

The chain has TRBV6-6 and TRBJ2-5; 8 bases are a match to TRBD1. The CDR3 is 15 residues long. V lost 2 bases and J lost 5; bases outside the gene matches: 7. Per the germline V gene, CDR1 is MNHNY and CDR2 is SVGAGI (reference sequence). DNA for the CDR3: TGTGCCAGCAGTTACCTTGGGACAGGCGGGGAGACCCAGTACTTC. Translated, it gives CASSYLGTGGETQYF.

The gene calls are TRBV7-9 and TRBJ1-4; perhaps TRBD1 as D (6 bases). Germline CDR1 and CDR2: SEHNR and FQNEAQ (reference sequence). This CDR3 region has 19 residues. With 2 bases removed from V and 2 bases from J, the gap between germline ends came to 21 bases. CDR3 loop: CASSLSAGGASRTNEKLFF. CDR3 coding DNA: TGTGCCAGCAGCTTAAGCGCGGGGGGCGCGTCCCGGACTAATGAAAAACTGTTTTTT.

The chain combines TRBV28 with TRBJ1-2; D might be TRBD1 (6 bases). V gave up 7 bases and J gave up 0 bases, with 18 bases separating them. The germline gives CDR1 MDHEN, CDR2 SYDVKM. The CDR3 totals 16 residues. The CDR3 DNA reads TGTGCCAGCACCCGAGGACAGATATATTCTAACTATGGCTACACCTTC. It is translated as CASTRGQIYSNYGYTF.

The rearrangement joins TRBV5-1 to TRBJ2-7, with 9 bases aligning to TRBD1. The CDR3 is 14 amino acids. The germline V gene encodes CDR1 SGHRS and CDR2 YFSETQ. V gave up 4 bases and J gave up 2 bases; unmatched junction bases: 4. This CDR3 reads CASSADRGPYEQYF. Written as DNA, the CDR3 is TGCGCCAGCAGCGCGGACAGGGGCCCCTACGAGCAGTACTTC.

CDR3 sequence reads: CASSEWGRTEAFF. CDR3 DNA sequence: TGTGCCAGCAGTGAATGGGGGCGGACTGAAGCTTTCTTT. This chain connects TRBV25-1 to TRBJ1-1, with D tentatively TRBD1 (6 bases). V was trimmed by 1 base and J by 5 bases, leaving 8 bases between them. The germline CDR1 and CDR2 sequences are MGHDK and SYGVNS. The CDR3 has 13 residues.

This chain joins TRBV14 and TRBJ1-1; D remains unclear. The CDR3 covers 13 residues. Looked up from germline, CDR1 is SGHDN and CDR2 is FVKESK. V gave up 0 bases and J gave up 6 bases, with 8 bases separating them. This chain's CDR3 is CASSQDRVAEAFF. The CDR3 bases are TGTGCCAGCAGCCAAGATCGGGTAGCTGAAGCTTTCTTT.

This rearrangement joins TRBV9 to TRBJ1-2, with 7 bases that match TRBD1. Germline CDR1 is SGDLS and CDR2 is YYNGEE. The V segment lost 0 bases and the J segment 2 bases; nucleotides outside the gene matches: 10. The CDR3 runs to 17 residues. The CDR3 here is CASSVETPGGENYGYTF. CDR3 coding DNA: TGTGCCAGCAGCGTAGAAACCCCAGGGGGAGAGAACTATGGCTACACCTTC.

The count of this clone is one. This chain joins TRBV5-1 and TRBJ1-6; D uncertain. There are 16 residues in the CDR3. Germline V gene lookup returns CDR1 SGHRS and CDR2 YFSETQ. The ends were cut back, 2 bases at V and 9 bases at J, with 18 bases in the middle. CDR3 sequence: CASSLDSSPRGSPLHF. Here the CDR3 DNA reads TGCGCCAGCAGCTTAGATTCATCGCCGCGGGGTTCACCCCTCCACTTT. The entire variable domain, with the rest obtained from reference TRBV5-1 and TRBJ1-6, is as follows: KAGVTQTPRYLIKTRGQQVTLSCSPISGHRSVSWYQQTPGQGLQFLFEYFSETQRNKGNFPGRFSGRQFSNSRSEMNVSTLELGDSALYLCASSLDSSPRGSPLHFGNGTRLTVT.

The chain recombines TRBV7-8 with TRBJ2-7; D perhaps matches TRBD1 (6 bases). The germline gives CDR1 SGHVS, CDR2 FQNEAQ. The CDR3 has 13 amino acids. Between the trimmed V and J ends, which lost 5 bases and 4 bases, there was a span of 12 bases. CDR3 DNA sequence: TGTGCCAGCAGCCTCAGGACAGTTTACGAGCAGTACTTC. It is translated as CASSLRTVYEQYF.

The chain carries TRBV4-2 and TRBJ2-3; TRBD1 aligns across 7 bases. The CDR3 covers 14 residues. Germline CDR1 reads LGHNA; CDR2 reads YNFKEQ. Trimming at V came to 0 bases and at J to 5 bases, leaving 2 bases not matched to a gene. CDR3 nucleotide sequence: TGTGCCAGCAGCCAAGATAACAGGGGAGATACGCAGTATTTT. Translating it yields CASSQDNRGDTQYF.

The gene calls are TRBV9 and TRBJ2-1; perhaps TRBD1 as D (5 bases). The CDR3 runs 16 residues. CDR1 and CDR2 (germline): SGDLS, YYNGEE. The germline V and J ends were trimmed by 2 bases and 2 bases, with 14 bases remaining between them. Here the CDR3 reads CASSVGSDSAYNEQFF. The CDR3 coding sequence is TGTGCCAGCAGCGTGGGGTCCGACAGCGCCTACAATGAGCAGTTCTTC.

V gene TRBV7-2 combines with J gene TRBJ1-6, with a tentative D call TRBD1 (6 bases). This CDR3 has 15 residues. CDR1 is SGHTA and CDR2 is FQGNSA in the germline V gene. Deletions cut 1 base from V and 9 bases from J, with 13 bases between. CDR3 bases: TGTGCCAGCAGCTTAGATTCAGGGGAGGGTTCACCCCTCCACTTT. Translated, it gives CASSLDSGEGSPLHF.

CDR3 residues: CASSPGLQPTANYGYTF. CDR3 coding DNA: TGCGCCAGCAGCCCCGGACTCCAGCCAACAGCCAACTATGGCTACACCTTC. The rearrangement uses TRBV5-1 and TRBJ1-2; D is undetermined. This CDR3 contains 17 residues. Germline V gene sequence: CDR1 SGHRS, CDR2 YFSETQ. The V and J ends lost 4 bases and 2 bases respectively, with 21 bases between them.

V usage is TRBV29-1 and J usage is TRBJ1-5; the D gene is possibly TRBD1 (6 bases). CDR1 SQVTM and CDR2 ANQGSEA come from the germline V gene. Deletions cut 5 bases from V and 1 base from J, with 18 bases between. CDR3 size: 16 residues. The CDR3 nucleotides read TGCAGCGTTCCTCAGGGGCCCCCGAGGAGCAATCAGCCCCAGCATTTT. Translated, it gives CSVPQGPPRSNQPQHF.

The gene calls are TRBV25-1 and TRBJ1-4; D is unresolved. The CDR3 loop spans 15 amino acids. Looked up from germline, CDR1 is MGHDK and CDR2 is SYGVNS. V lost 3 bases and J 7 bases, leaving 15 bases between the germline ends. CDR3 nucleotide sequence: TGTGCCAGCAGTGAGTCTAACCCCCATAGTGAAAAACTGTTTTTT. Translated: CASSESNPHSEKLFF.

The V call is TRBV4-2, the J call TRBJ1-2, with a possible D match to TRBD1 (6 bases). There are 15 residues in the CDR3. V lost 4 bases and J lost 7, with 19 bases in between. Germline V gene lookup returns CDR1 LGHNA and CDR2 YNFKEQ. The CDR3 here is CASSPTLGALRGYTF. The CDR3 DNA follows: TGTGCCAGCAGCCCGACCCTGGGGGCGCTTCGTGGCTACACCTTC.